This T cell receptor (beta chain) was found in a study of blood T cells in healthy people across ages. The CDR3 consists of 16 residues. Germline CDR1 and CDR2: LGHNA and YNFKEQ. Germline trimming cut 3 bases from V and 8 bases from J; bases unmatched to any gene: 8. A second about 7 to 12 cycle PCR used barcoded and J-beta primers. Unique molecular identifiers of 12 random nucleotides labeled each cDNA. Every sample gave at least 2.5 million paired-end reads containing CDR3. TCRdb re-analysed the 5' RACE reads in MiXCR, keeping a single row per CDR3 protein. This sample has hundreds of thousands of distinct CDR3 sequences; roughly 64% occur once, and the top ten carry 22%. This clonotype has at least ten counts.

The chain couples TRBV4-2 to TRBJ2-1; TRBD2 agrees at 12 bases. The source of this sequence is a young man in good health. The sample taken for sequencing was blood. This CDR3 is CASSQGLAGGFDEQFF. The CDR3 coding sequence is TGTGCCAGCAGCCAGGGGCTAGCGGGAGGGTTTGATGAGCAGTTCTTC.